A single sample is the source of the 4 T cell receptor beta chains below, sequenced in a study of PD-1 blockade in classical Hodgkin lymphoma (dated by TCRdb to about 2020). The library was built by means of the immunoSEQ multiplex PCR assay. The table comes from immuneACCESS by way of TCRdb, which keeps in-frame sequences with V and J called. Part of the clones is missing from these tables; in studies checked, under half for an unresolved V gene and the rest for unknown reasons. Counted in this sample were 25,000 to 30,000 clones; more than 60% of them appeared once. Jointly, the top ten make up approximately 14% of the sample. This specimen's time point label, interpreted: cycle 2 day 1 (C2D1) of nivolumab. Every trial patient had relapsed after autologous stem cell transplantation, and cohorts A, B and C differed in prior brentuximab vedotin exposure. The source was peripheral blood mononuclear cells (PBMCs), collected before the second cycle of nivolumab. All receptors come from a human donor with classical Hodgkin lymphoma.

The V and J genes are TRBV28 and TRBJ1-4, with a weak D call TRBD1 (6 bases). The length of the CDR3 is 15 residues. Trimming pared 2 bases from V and 6 bases from J, leaving 13 bases between. CDR1 and CDR2 from the germline V gene are MDHEN and SYDVKM. The CDR3 sequence is CASSLTDRRDEKLFF. CDR3 DNA sequence: TGTGCCAGCAGTTTAACAGACAGGCGGGATGAAAAACTGTTTTTT.

J is TRBJ2-5 and V is TRBV6-5, with 11 bases aligning to TRBD2. V dropped 6 bases and J dropped 4; count of bases not matched to a gene: 4. This CDR3 contains 14 residues. Germline V gene sequence: CDR1 MNHEY, CDR2 SVGAGI. The CDR3 DNA reads TGTGCCAGCAGATTAGCGGGGGGGAGAGAGACCCAGTACTTC. Residues: CASRLAGGRETQYF.

The chain recombines TRBV2 with TRBJ1-6; 7 positions agree with TRBD1. V lost 4 bases and J lost 4; bases outside the gene matches: 10. The germline CDR1 and CDR2 sequences are SNHLY and FYNNEI. The CDR3 has 17 amino acids. CDR3 region: CASSVRGRVGYNSPLHF. The CDR3 DNA is TGTGCCAGCAGTGTTAGGGGGCGCGTCGGTTATAATTCACCCCTCCACTTT.

The rearrangement uses TRBV19 and TRBJ2-2; D ambiguous. Trimming removed 0 bases at V and 5 bases at J, with 7 bases between. This CDR3 region has 14 residues. Germline CDR1 reads LNHDA; CDR2 reads SQIVND (reference sequence). The DNA for the CDR3 is TGTGCCAGTAGTATAGATCGAGCGACCGGGGAGCTGTTTTTT. Encoded protein: CASSIDRATGELFF.